This is a list of T cell receptor beta chains from one sample in a study of T-cell reconstitution after alpha-beta-depleted transplantation in children. TCRdb processed the PCR reads anew with MiXCR; each CDR3 protein has one entry. The table includes 800,000 to 1,000,000 distinct CDR3 sequences, about 31% detected once. The sequencing here drew on PBMCs, mostly from graft donor cells, taken 360 days after TCRalphabeta/CD19-depleted stem cell transplant. The receptors were sampled from a boy younger than two who had a stem cell transplant for SCID, so the T cells may come from the graft donor. CDR3s include the opening cysteine and the closing phenylalanine or tryptophan. D genes are given only for firm matches. Size is stated for part of the rows, as once, few or many counts, or as a class when the clone is expanded.

j_call | clone_size | v_call | cdr3_length | d_call | cdr3_aa | cdr3_nt
TRBJ2-2 | many | TRBV5-1 | 16 | . | CASGPGGRGNTGELFF | TGCGCCAGCGGGCCCGGAGGACGGGGGAACACCGGGGAGCTGTTTTTT
TRBJ1-4 | . | TRBV5-1 | 16 | . | CASSLNAQGSNEKLFF | TGCGCCAGCAGCTTGAATGCGCAGGGGAGTAATGAAAAACTGTTTTTT
TRBJ1-6 | few | TRBV20-1 | 14 | . | CSAPPGTPNSPLHF | TGCAGTGCTCCCCCCGGGACACCTAATTCACCCCTCCACTTT
TRBJ1-1 | few | TRBV20-1 | 13 | TRBD1 | CSARPGGNTEAFF | TGCAGTGCTAGACCAGGGGGCAACACTGAAGCTTTCTTT
TRBJ1-1 | . | TRBV29-1 | 14 | . | CSAAPKGGFTEAFF | TGCAGCGCCGCCCCGAAGGGGGGCTTCACTGAAGCTTTCTTT
TRBJ2-6 | few | TRBV15 | 16 | . | CATSRDRGNGANVLTF | TGTGCCACCAGCAGAGATCGAGGCAATGGGGCCAACGTCCTGACTTTC
TRBJ1-4 | . | TRBV20-1 | 16 | . | CSARRFSGTDPEKLFF | TGCAGTGCTAGAAGGTTCAGTGGGACCGACCCTGAAAAACTGTTTTTT
TRBJ2-1 | few | TRBV5-1 | 16 | TRBD1 | CASSLAPGTDSNEQFF | TGCGCCAGCAGCTTAGCACCCGGGACAGACTCTAATGAGCAGTTCTTC
TRBJ2-3 | . | TRBV20-1 | 17 | TRBD1 | CSARDRRTGSVTDTQYF | TGCAGTGCTAGAGATCGGAGGACAGGGTCGGTGACAGATACGCAGTATTTT
TRBJ2-7 | once | TRBV20-1 | 15 | . | CSARGPGRNSYEQYF | TGCAGTGCTAGAGGCCCGGGACGGAACTCCTACGAGCAGTACTTC
TRBJ2-7 | many | TRBV27 | 14 | TRBD2 | CASSLERGAYEQYF | TGTGCCAGCAGTTTAGAGCGGGGGGCCTACGAGCAGTACTTC
TRBJ2-6 | few | TRBV20-1 | 16 | . | CSAPWRGLTGANVLTF | TGCAGCGCCCCCTGGAGGGGACTCACTGGGGCCAACGTCCTGACTTTC
TRBJ2-1 | . | TRBV4-2 | 15 | TRBD1 | CASSQGQGASNEQFF | TGTGCCAGCAGCCAAGGACAGGGGGCTTCCAATGAGCAGTTCTTC
TRBJ1-1 | few | TRBV29-1 | 11 | . | CGCYRDTEAFF | TGCGGGTGTTACAGGGACACTGAAGCTTTCTTT
TRBJ2-5 | few | TRBV7-9 | 16 | . | CASSPHADSRQETQYF | TGTGCCAGCAGCCCCCATGCGGACAGCAGACAAGAGACCCAGTACTTC
TRBJ1-1 | . | TRBV28 | 14 | TRBD1 | CASSKGAEVTEAFF | TGTGCCAGCAGCAAGGGGGCTGAGGTCACTGAAGCTTTCTTT
TRBJ1-1 | few | TRBV29-1 | 13 | . | CSVVWGAITEAFF | TGCAGCGTTGTATGGGGGGCTATCACTGAAGCTTTCTTT
TRBJ2-7 | . | TRBV12-3/TRBV12-4 | 14 | . | CASSTGLSSYEQYF | TGTGCCAGCAGTACGGGGCTCTCCTCCTACGAGCAGTACTTC
TRBJ2-1 | . | TRBV4-1 | 17 | TRBD2 | CASSQAERGPSGNEQFF | TGCGCCAGCAGCCAAGCGGAGCGGGGGCCCTCGGGGAATGAGCAGTTCTTC
TRBJ1-4 | once | TRBV7-8 | 17 | . | CASSLGGGRATNEKLFF | TGTGCCAGCAGCTTGGGGGGGGGCCGTGCAACTAATGAAAAACTGTTTTTT
TRBJ2-3 | few | TRBV5-1 | 16 | . | CASTPTRVDSTDTQYF | TGCGCCAGCACCCCGACTAGGGTGGATAGCACAGATACGCAGTATTTT
TRBJ1-3 | once | TRBV7-2 | 16 | . | CASSLHGPSSGNTIYF | TGTGCCAGCAGCTTACATGGGCCCAGCTCTGGAAACACCATATATTTT
TRBJ1-1 | . | TRBV7-2 | 13 | . | CASSFLRSREAFF | TGTGCCAGCAGCTTTCTCAGGTCGCGGGAGGCTTTCTTT
TRBJ2-7 | few | TRBV28 | 13 | TRBD1 | CASWGTGPYEQYF | TGTGCCAGCTGGGGGACAGGTCCCTACGAGCAGTACTTC
TRBJ1-6 | few | TRBV7-3 | 14 | . | CASSLNRAGSPLHF | TGTGCCAGCAGCTTAAATCGAGCAGGATCACCCCTCCACTTT